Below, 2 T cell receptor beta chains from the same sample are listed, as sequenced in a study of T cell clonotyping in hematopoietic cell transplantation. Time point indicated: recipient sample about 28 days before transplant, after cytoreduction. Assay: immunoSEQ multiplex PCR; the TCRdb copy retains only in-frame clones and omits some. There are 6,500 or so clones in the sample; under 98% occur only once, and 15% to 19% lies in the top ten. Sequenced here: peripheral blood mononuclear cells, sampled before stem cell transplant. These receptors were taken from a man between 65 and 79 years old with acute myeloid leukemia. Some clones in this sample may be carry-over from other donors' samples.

The CDR3 loop reads CASSLDITGVQETQYF. As DNA, the CDR3 is TGTGCCAGCAGCTTAGATATCACGGGGGTCCAAGAGACCCAGTACTTC. The rearrangement links TRBV11-2 to TRBJ2-5, with D possibly being TRBD2 (6 bases). The CDR3 has 16 residues. CDR1 and CDR2 from the germline V gene are SGHAT and FQNNGV. The germline V and J ends were trimmed by 0 bases and 1 base, with 12 bases remaining between them.

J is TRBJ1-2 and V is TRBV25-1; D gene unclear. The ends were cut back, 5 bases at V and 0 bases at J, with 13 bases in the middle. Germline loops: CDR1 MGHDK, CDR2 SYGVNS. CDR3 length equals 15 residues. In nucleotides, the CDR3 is TGTGCCAGCAGTAACGTCGGGAGCGCTAACTATGGCTACACCTTC. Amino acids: CASSNVGSANYGYTF.